The subject of this entry is one T cell receptor (beta chain). The CDR3 is made up of 17 amino acids. These data come from a study of blood T cell repertoires in COVID-19. Whole-study context: Samples representing acute and convalescent COVID-19 were sourced from the United States, Italy and Spain. T cells, B-cell-depleted T cells, or PBMCs provided the cDNA or gDNA that served as material.

Per the original data handling: Amplification of reference gene primers provided the estimated nucleated cell counts. Data came from immunoSEQ multiplex PCR; TCRdb stores just in-frame clones and leaves some out. Clone size and V and J calls were adopted from that table, with D and trimming inferred from the DNA. The table shows roughly 330,000 clones, with more than 75% occurring only once. V and J are TRBV21-1 and TRBJ2-1; TRBD1 is taken as the D call from the table, unchecked against the DNA. TRBV21-1 is listed as a pseudogene. This clonotype was sampled from a woman aged 45-60 years with active or convalescent COVID-19. Sample: peripheral blood. In nucleotides, the CDR3 is TGTGCCAGCAGCAAAAAGGGTAAAACAGGGGGCGCTGATGAGCAGTTCTTC. Residues: CASSKKGKTGGADEQFF.